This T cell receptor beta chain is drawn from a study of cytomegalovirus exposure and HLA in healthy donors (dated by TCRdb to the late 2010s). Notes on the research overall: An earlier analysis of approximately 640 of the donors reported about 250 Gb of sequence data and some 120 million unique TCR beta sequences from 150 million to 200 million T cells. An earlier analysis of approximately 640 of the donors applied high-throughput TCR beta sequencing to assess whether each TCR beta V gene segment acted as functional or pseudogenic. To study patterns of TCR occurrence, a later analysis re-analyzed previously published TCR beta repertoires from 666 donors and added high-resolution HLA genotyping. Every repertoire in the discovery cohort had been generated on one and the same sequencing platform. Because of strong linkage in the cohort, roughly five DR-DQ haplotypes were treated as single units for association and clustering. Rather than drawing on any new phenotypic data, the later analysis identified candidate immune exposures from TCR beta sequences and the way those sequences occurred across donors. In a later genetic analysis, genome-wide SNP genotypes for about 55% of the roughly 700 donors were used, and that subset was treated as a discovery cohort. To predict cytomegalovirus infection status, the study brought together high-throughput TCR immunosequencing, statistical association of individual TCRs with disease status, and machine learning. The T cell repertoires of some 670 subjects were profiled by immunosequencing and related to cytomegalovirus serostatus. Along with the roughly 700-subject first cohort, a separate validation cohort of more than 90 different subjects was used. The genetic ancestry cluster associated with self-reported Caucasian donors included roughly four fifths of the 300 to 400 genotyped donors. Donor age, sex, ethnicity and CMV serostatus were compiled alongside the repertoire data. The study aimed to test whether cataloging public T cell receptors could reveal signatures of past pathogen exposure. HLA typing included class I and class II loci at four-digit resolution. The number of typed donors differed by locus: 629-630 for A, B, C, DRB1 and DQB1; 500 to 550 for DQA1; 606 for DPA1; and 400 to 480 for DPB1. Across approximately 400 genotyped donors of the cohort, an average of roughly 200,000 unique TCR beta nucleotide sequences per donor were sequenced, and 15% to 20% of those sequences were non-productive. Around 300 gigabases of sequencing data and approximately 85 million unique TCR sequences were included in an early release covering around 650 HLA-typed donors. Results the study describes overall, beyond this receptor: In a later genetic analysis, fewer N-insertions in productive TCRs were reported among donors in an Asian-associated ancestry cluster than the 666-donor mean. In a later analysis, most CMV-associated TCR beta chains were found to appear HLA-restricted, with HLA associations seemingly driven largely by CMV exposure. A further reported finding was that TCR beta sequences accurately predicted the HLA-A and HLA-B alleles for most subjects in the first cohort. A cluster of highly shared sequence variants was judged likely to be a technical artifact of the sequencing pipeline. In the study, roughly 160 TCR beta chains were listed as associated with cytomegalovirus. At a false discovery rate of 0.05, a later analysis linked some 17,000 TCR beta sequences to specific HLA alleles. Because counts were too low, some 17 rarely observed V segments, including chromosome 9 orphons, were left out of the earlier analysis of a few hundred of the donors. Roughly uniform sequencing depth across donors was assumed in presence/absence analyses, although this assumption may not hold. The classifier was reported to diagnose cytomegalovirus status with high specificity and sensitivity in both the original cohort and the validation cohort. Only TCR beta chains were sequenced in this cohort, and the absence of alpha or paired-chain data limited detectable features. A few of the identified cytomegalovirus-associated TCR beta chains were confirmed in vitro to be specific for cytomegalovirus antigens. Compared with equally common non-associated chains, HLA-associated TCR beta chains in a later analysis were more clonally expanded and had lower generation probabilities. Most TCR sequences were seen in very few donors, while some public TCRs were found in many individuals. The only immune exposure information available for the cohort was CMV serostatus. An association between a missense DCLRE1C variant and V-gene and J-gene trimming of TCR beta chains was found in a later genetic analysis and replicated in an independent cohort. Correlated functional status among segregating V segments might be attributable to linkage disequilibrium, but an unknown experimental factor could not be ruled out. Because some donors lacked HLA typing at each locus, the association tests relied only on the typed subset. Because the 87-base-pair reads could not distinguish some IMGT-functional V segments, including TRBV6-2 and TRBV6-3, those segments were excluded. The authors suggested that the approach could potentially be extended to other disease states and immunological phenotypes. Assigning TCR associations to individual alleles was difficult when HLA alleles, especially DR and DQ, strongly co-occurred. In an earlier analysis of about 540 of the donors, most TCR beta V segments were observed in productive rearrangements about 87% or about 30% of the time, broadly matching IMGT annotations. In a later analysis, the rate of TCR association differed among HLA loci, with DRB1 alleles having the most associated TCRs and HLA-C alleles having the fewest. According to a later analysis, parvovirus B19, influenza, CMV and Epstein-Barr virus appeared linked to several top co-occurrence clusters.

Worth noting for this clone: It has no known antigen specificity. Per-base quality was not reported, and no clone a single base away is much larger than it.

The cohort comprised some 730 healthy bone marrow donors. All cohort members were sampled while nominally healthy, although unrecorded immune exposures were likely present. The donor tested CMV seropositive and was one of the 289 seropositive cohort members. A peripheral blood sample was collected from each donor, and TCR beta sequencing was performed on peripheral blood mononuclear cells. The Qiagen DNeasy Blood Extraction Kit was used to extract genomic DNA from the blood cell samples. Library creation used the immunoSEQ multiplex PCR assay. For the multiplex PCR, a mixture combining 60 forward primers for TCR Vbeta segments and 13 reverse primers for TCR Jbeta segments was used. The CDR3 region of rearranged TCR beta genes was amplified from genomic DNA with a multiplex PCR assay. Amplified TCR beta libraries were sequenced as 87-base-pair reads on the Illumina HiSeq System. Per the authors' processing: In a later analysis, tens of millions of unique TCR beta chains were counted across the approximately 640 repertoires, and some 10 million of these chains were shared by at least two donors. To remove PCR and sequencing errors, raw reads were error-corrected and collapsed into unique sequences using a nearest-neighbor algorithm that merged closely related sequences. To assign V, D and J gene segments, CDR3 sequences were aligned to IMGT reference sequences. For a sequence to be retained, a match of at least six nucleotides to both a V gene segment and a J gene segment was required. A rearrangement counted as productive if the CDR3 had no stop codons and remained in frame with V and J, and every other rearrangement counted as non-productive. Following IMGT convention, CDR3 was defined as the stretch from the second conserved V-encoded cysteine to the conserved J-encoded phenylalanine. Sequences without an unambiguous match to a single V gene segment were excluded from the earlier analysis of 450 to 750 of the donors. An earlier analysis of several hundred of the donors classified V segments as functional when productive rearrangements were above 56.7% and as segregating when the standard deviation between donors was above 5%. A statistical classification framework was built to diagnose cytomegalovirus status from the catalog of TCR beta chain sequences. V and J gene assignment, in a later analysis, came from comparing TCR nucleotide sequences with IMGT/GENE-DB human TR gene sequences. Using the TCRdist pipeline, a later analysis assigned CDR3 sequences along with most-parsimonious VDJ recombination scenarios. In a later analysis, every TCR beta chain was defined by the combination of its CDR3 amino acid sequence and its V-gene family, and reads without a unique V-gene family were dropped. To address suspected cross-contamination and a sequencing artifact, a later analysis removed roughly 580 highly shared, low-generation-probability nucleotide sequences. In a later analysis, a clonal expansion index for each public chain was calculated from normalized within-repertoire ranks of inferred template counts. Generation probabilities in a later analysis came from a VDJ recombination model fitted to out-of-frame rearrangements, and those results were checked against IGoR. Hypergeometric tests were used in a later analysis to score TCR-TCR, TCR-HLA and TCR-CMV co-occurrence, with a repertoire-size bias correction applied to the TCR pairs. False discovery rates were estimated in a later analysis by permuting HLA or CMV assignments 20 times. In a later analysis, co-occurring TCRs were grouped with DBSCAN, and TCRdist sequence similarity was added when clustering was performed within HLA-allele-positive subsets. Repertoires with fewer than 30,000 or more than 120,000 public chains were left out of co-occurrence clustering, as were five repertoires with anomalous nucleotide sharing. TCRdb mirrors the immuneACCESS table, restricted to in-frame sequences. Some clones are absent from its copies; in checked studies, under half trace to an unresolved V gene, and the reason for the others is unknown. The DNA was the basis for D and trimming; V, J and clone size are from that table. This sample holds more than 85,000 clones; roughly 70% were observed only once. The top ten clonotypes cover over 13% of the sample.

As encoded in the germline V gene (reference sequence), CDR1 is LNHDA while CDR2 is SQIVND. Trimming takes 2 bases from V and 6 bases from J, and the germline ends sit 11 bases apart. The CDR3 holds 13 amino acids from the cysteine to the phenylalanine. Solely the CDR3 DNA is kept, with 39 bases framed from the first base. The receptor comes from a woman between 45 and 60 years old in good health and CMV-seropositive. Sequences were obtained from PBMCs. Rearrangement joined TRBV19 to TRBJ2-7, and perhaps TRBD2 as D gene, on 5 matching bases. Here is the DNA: TGTGCCAGTAGTATACGCCCTAGCCTCGAGCAGTACTTC. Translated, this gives CASSIRPSLEQYF.